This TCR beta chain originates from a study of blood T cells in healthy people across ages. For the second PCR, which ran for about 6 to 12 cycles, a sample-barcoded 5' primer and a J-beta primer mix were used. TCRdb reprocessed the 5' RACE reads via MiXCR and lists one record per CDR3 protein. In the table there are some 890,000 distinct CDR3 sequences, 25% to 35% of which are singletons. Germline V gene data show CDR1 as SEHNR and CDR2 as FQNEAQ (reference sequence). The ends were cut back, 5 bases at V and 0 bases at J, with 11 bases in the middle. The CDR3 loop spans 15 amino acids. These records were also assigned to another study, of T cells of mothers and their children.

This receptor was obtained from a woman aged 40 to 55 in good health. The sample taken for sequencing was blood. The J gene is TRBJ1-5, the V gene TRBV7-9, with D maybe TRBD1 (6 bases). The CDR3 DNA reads TGTGCCAGCAGCGATACAGGGTATAGCAATCAGCCCCAGCATTTT. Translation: CASSDTGYSNQPQHF.